The entry below gives a single T cell receptor beta chain sequence along with its context. No antigen is known for it. No base-level quality is on record; no much larger clone is a single base apart. The sample belongs to a study of blood T cell repertoires in COVID-19 (TCRdb year 2020). Study-level background: Samples from collaborators originated in the United States, Italy and Spain and spanned both the acute and convalescent phases of COVID-19. The prospective study material was composed of cDNA or gDNA derived from T cells, B-cell-depleted T cells, or PBMCs. Deeply sampled blood TCRbeta repertoires from subjects exposed to, actively infected with, or recovered from COVID-19 were included in the dataset. A freely available public database, intended as a resource for researchers studying the immune response to SARS-CoV-2, is where the repertoires were released. The samples were drawn from two sources: the first 160 participants of the ongoing ImmuneRACE study, and 1,200 or so subjects contributed by 6 global collaborators. Sample metadata almost always included a de-identified subject ID, COVID-19 status, age in years and sex. HLA class I and class II types, where available, came from metadata supplied by the sample provider rather than from assay-based typing. General conclusions and limits of the study: Clinical and demographic metadata were provided uncurated, with the amount varying by source and participant.

Reading the germline V gene (reference sequence) gives CDR1 LGHDT and CDR2 YNNKEL. Including cysteine and phenylalanine, the CDR3 has 16 amino acids. Only CDR3 DNA remains: 48 bases, in frame from the first base. V lost 1 base and J lost 2 bases; the stretch between them is 9 bases long. The collaborating institutions used their own protocols to collect whole blood in K2EDTA tubes. For TCRbeta analysis, collaborators shipped samples in one of three forms: frozen whole blood, isolated PBMCs, or DNA extracted from either of those sample types. The immunoSEQ Assay, a bias-controlled multiplex PCR, was used to amplify TCRbeta CDR3 regions from genomic DNA. Turning to the authors' computational methods: The number of nucleated cells in each sample was estimated by amplification of reference gene primers within the assay. To quantify the absolute abundance of each unique TCRbeta CDR3 rearrangement, sequence reads were collapsed and filtered. For each sample, productive Simpson clonality was calculated as the square root of Simpson's diversity index over productive rearrangements. In TCRdb, the immuneACCESS table is reduced to in-frame sequences with V and J assigned. These tables do not hold every clone; where another copy was compared, an unresolved V gene accounts for under half, and the others remain unexplained. V and J calls and clone size are copied from that table; D and trimming were computed from the DNA. In all, the sample holds 130,000 to 150,000 clones, and 88% of those were seen once. 10% of the sample rests with the top ten.

The rearrangement combines TRBV3-1 (or the pseudogene TRBV3-2) with TRBJ2-6; a tentative D call is TRBD1 (5 bases match). Sequencing input: peripheral blood. This TCR derives from a man in his fifties or sixties with active or convalescent COVID-19. The CDR3 sequence is CASSQVGVAGANVLTF. The sequenced DNA is TGTGCCAGCAGCCAAGTAGGGGTTGCTGGGGCCAACGTCCTGACTTTC.